This TCR beta chain is from a study of Graves' ophthalmopathy and Graves' hyperthyroidism. Amplifying from RNA transcripts, the study obtained TCR beta CDR3 regions. RT-PCR in the first round used HTBI primers; a second-round multiplex PCR followed. Using its own MiXCR run on the multiplex PCR reads, TCRdb lists one record per CDR3 protein. The sample lists 500,000 to 700,000 distinct CDR3 sequences, approximately 21% occurring once. Study-level points and caveats: Most thyroid clonotypes with frequency above 0.001 were detected in blood too. Ophthalmopathy versus stable hyperthyroidism: 13-signature model gave 85% to 90% sensitivity, 80% to 84% specificity.

This CDR3 is built from 13 residues. Trimming removed 11 bases from V and 0 bases from J, with 10 bases in between. Germline CDR1 is SEHNR and CDR2 is FQNEAQ (reference sequence). Stable hyperthyroidism was defined by absence of ophthalmopathy within 18 months of follow-up. In this cohort, patients with other autoimmune diseases, uncontrolled infections, pregnancy or lactation were excluded. This clonotype was found many times. What it binds is unknown. The source material was peripheral blood. The receptor comes from a young woman with stable Graves' hyperthyroidism. Some clones in this sample may be carry-over from other donors' samples. The rearrangement links TRBV7-9 to TRBJ2-2; D possibly corresponds to TRBD2 (5 bases). CDR3 coding DNA: TGTGCCCACGGACTGGCGAACACCGGGGAGCTGTTTTTT. Its translation: CAHGLANTGELFF.